These T cell receptor beta chains were read from a single sample in a study of blood T cell repertoires in COVID-19. The data were produced by immunoSEQ multiplex PCR, yet TCRdb's version contains in-frame clones alone and is incomplete. The data contain about 98,000 clones, approximately 80% of them singletons. Sequencing was performed on peripheral blood. These receptors were obtained from an older man with active or convalescent COVID-19. Both conserved end residues are part of each CDR3. A D gene is named only where the DNA matches it firmly. Size values are once, few and many counts, or a class for expanded clones, and some rows have none.

j_gene | d_gene | v_gene | abundance | CDR3nt | CDR3aa
TRBJ2-4 | - | TRBV18 | - | TGTGCCAGCTCACCGCAGGGGTCTGCCAAAAACATTCAGTACTTC | CASSPQGSAKNIQYF
TRBJ2-1 | TRBD2 | TRBV9 | - | TGTGCCAGCAGCGCGACTAGCGGCTACAATGAGCAGTTCTTC | CASSATSGYNEQFF
TRBJ1-1 | - | TRBV4-3 | - | TGCGCCAGCAGCCAAGTGGCAGGCCCAGAAGCTTTCTTT | CASSQVAGPEAFF
TRBJ1-4 | - | TRBV7-9 | - | TGTGCCAGCAGCCGAGGTGGATCTAATGAAAAACTGTTTTTT | CASSRGGSNEKLFF
TRBJ1-4 | TRBD1 | TRBV19 | medium-sized | TGTGCCAGTAGTTCCCCCGGGACAGGGAACGAAAAACTGTTTTTT | CASSSPGTGNEKLFF
TRBJ1-5 | - | TRBV5-1 | many | TGCGCCAGCAGCCCCGACAGCCTAAATCAGCCCCAGCATTTT | CASSPDSLNQPQHF
TRBJ1-5 | - | TRBV4-2 | - | TGTGCCAGCAGCCAAGTCCTCGGTGATCAGCCCCAGCATTTT | CASSQVLGDQPQHF
TRBJ2-1 | - | TRBV6-6 | - | TGTGCCAGCAGTTACTTCGGGAACAATGAGCAGTTCTTC | CASSYFGNNEQFF
TRBJ1-1 | TRBD1 | TRBV2 | - | TGTGCCAGCAGGGGACAGGGTGGGGGTACTGAAGCTTTCTTT | CASRGQGGGTEAFF
TRBJ2-2 | TRBD2 | TRBV2 | - | TGTGCCAGCCGCCGGGGGGCGAACACCGGGGAGCTGTTTTTT | CASRRGANTGELFF